This TCR beta chain came from a study of Tregs in tolerant kidney transplant recipients. The repertoire was sequenced with immunoSEQ multiplex PCR; TCRdb's copy has only in-frame clones and lacks some. The sample lists about 110,000 clones, 90% seen once, with under 0.35% in the top ten. The CDR3 covers 14 residues. The V gene's germline CDR1 is SGDLS and CDR2 YYNGEE. V lost 3 bases and J lost 7, with 13 bases in between. The material was CD4+ T cells from blood, obtained before the transplant. The genes are TRBV9 and TRBJ1-4; D call uncertain. This clonotype originated in a human donor who received a combined kidney and bone marrow transplant. The CDR3 DNA reads as TGTGCCAGCAGCGGCCTGCCGGGTGGTGAAAAACTGTTTTTT. The encoded protein is CASSGLPGGEKLFF.